This T cell receptor (beta chain) was obtained from a study of T-cell reconstitution after alpha-beta-depleted transplantation in children (dated by TCRdb to 2016 to 2017). Looking at the study overall: Using TCR repertoire profiling, the study followed T-cell immune reconstitution in a quantitative way in children after TCRalphabeta/CD19-depleted allogeneic hematopoietic cell transplantation.

Libraries came from PCR. Sequencing instrument: Illumina HiSeq 2500. TCR library preparation used molecular barcoding, with unique molecular identifiers applied to normalize quantification of the TCRbeta repertoire. TCRdb handled the public reads itself, with Q25 trimming in fastp and clone calling in MiXCR, and kept productive beta chains. CDR3 protein duplicates are merged, each entry listing the most common genes and DNA. In all, the sample holds 500,000 or so distinct CDR3 sequences, and about 30% of those were seen once. Of the sample, 2% to 3% falls within the top ten clones. Trimming removed 0 bases from V and 6 bases from J; the gene matches leave 6 bases unexplained. The CDR3 covers 16 residues, taking in both the cysteine and the phenylalanine. Here the CDR3 DNA is all that survives: 48 bases in frame from base 1. Taken from the germline V gene, the CDR1 and CDR2 loops are SGHRS and YFSETQ.

About this clonotype itself: There is no known antigen for this receptor. Base qualities are not at hand, and no much larger clone is one base apart.

The V and J segments used are TRBV5-1 and TRBJ2-3, and 11 junctional nucleotides match TRBD2. The sequences come from PBMCs from the stem cell graft donor, collected from the stem cell graft. This sequence originates from a human donor who donated a stem cell graft to a child with aplastic anemia. The nucleotide sequence is TGCGCCAGCAGCTTGGGACTAGCGGGGAGTGCGGATACGCAGTATTTT. Its product reads: CASSLGLAGSADTQYF.